The 25 T cell receptor beta chains listed next were all sequenced from one sample in a study of Graves' ophthalmopathy and Graves' hyperthyroidism. The authors amplified TCR beta CDR3 regions from RNA transcripts. HTBI primers primed a first-round RT-PCR, and a second-round multiplex PCR followed. Using its own MiXCR run on the multiplex PCR reads, TCRdb lists one record per CDR3 protein. The data show 500,000 to 700,000 distinct CDR3 sequences, 20% to 25% seen once. Source material: peripheral blood. The receptors stem from a woman under 30 with stable Graves' hyperthyroidism. Some clones in this sample may be carry-over from other donors' samples.

This clonotype was detected ten times or more. The V and J genes are TRBV3-1 and TRBJ1-6, with TRBD1 identical over 7 bases. V lost 4 bases to trimming and J lost 3 bases; unmatched junction nucleotides: 6. The CDR3 has 16 amino acids. Germline V CDR1 and CDR2: LGHDT, YNNKEL (reference sequence). The CDR3 region is CASSLGGQVYNSPLHF. Written as DNA, the CDR3 is TGTGCCAGCAGCCTCGGAGGACAGGTCTATAATTCACCCCTCCACTTT.

On this clonotype: With a much larger clone just one base away, this may be a read error. The chain carries TRBV6-1 and TRBJ1-5; D gene ambiguous. From germline, CDR1 is MNHNS and CDR2 SASEGT. V was shortened by 11 bases and J by 0 bases, with 17 bases between the two germline ends. This CDR3 spans 15 amino acids. The CDR3 DNA follows: TGTGCCGGCACCCTTAGGCACAATAGCAATCAGCCCCAGCATTTT. The encoded protein is CAGTLRHNSNQPQHF.

Many counts were recorded for this clonotype. This rearrangement joins TRBV2 to TRBJ1-6; D not certain. The CDR3 has 15 amino acids. Between the trimmed V and J ends, which lost 3 bases and 6 bases, there was a span of 12 bases. From germline, CDR1 is SNHLY and CDR2 FYNNEI. The CDR3 DNA reads as TGTGCCAGCAGTGAGGCAGCCTGGCGTAATTCACCCCTCCACTTT. This encodes CASSEAAWRNSPLHF.

This clonotype was observed many times. This chain joins TRBV10-3 and TRBJ1-2; D is unclear. Per germline, CDR1 ENHRY and CDR2 SYGVKD. Trimming pared 6 bases from V and 6 bases from J, leaving 14 bases between. The CDR3 runs 13 residues. The DNA for the CDR3 is TGTGCCATCAGCGAACCATTGGAGCATGGCTACACCTTC. The encoded protein is CAISEPLEHGYTF.

This clonotype has at least ten counts. The rearrangement uses TRBV7-2 and TRBJ1-5; no definite D call. Germline V gives CDR1 SGHTA, CDR2 FQGNSA. The CDR3 length is 13 residues. The ends were cut back, 1 base at V and 7 bases at J, with 8 bases in the middle. CDR3 protein: CASSLGPGQPQHF. As DNA, the CDR3 is TGTGCCAGCAGCTTAGGGCCCGGACAGCCCCAGCATTTT.

This clonotype was found many times. V gene TRBV20-1 combines with J gene TRBJ1-1, with TRBD1 identical over 7 bases. From germline, CDR1 is DFQATT and CDR2 SNEGSKA (reference sequence). The CDR3 runs to 13 residues. V shed 1 base, J shed 11 bases, and the junction held 10 bases outside the gene matches. Written as DNA, the CDR3 is TGCAGTGCTAGAGTATCGGAGACAGGGTCGGCTTTCTTT. Amino acid sequence: CSARVSETGSAFF.

The V gene is TRBV12-3 or TRBV12-4, the J gene TRBJ1-1; no firm D call. The CDR3 runs 13 residues. V was shortened by 7 bases and J by 5 bases, with 14 bases between the two germline ends. CDR3 nucleotide sequence: TGTGCCAGCATTGACCCTGGAGGTACTGAAGCTTTCTTT. It yields the protein CASIDPGGTEAFF.

The chain combines TRBV12-3 or TRBV12-4 with TRBJ1-2; TRBD1 agrees at 7 bases. Trimming removed 10 bases from V and 3 bases from J; junction bases left unmatched: 8. The CDR3 is 13 amino acids. CDR3 sequence: CATNTGEDYGYTF. CDR3 coding DNA: TGTGCCACCAATACAGGGGAGGACTATGGCTACACCTTC.

The CDR3 region has the DNA TGTGCCAGCAGCAGGGGACTAGCGGATGATAACGAGCAGTACTTC. Translation gives CASSRGLADDNEQYF. The rearrangement uses TRBV7-9 and TRBJ2-7; 11 bases line up with TRBD2. V trimming: 5 bases; J trimming: 5 bases; junction bases outside the gene matches: 8. From germline, CDR1 is SEHNR and CDR2 FQNEAQ (reference sequence). This CDR3 comprises 15 residues.

The chain combines TRBV2 with TRBJ1-1, with D perhaps matching TRBD1 (5 bases). Per the germline V gene, CDR1 is SNHLY and CDR2 is FYNNEI. The CDR3 extends over 14 amino acids. Trimming removed 7 bases from V and 0 bases from J, with 12 bases in between. CDR3 in DNA: TGTGCCAGCACTGAGGGGCCGCTGAACACTGAAGCTTTCTTT. Translated: CASTEGPLNTEAFF.

The chain links TRBV28 to TRBJ1-2; 7 nucleotides agree with TRBD1. CDR1 is MDHEN and CDR2 is SYDVKM in the germline V gene. Trimming removed 1 base from V and 4 bases from J; junction bases left unmatched: 18. This CDR3 spans 19 amino acids. The CDR3 sequence: CASSLSYTPSRGALYGYTF. Here the CDR3 DNA reads TGTGCCAGCAGTTTATCATATACCCCTTCCAGGGGGGCCCTCTATGGCTACACCTTC.

This clonotype showed up many times. This chain joins TRBV28 and TRBJ2-2; 10 bases agree with TRBD2. Per germline, CDR1 MDHEN and CDR2 SYDVKM. This CDR3 has 19 residues. V shed 4 bases and J 7 bases; nucleotides not matched to a gene: 18. The CDR3 coding sequence is TGTGCCAGCAGTTGGGGGGGTCAAACTAGCGGGGCGTTCGGCGGGGAGCTGTTTTTT. This gives the protein CASSWGGQTSGAFGGELFF.

This clonotype appeared many times. Germline is not matched at one junction end, which may reflect a read error. The chain couples TRBV10-3 to TRBJ2-5, with 9 bases fitting TRBD1. CDR1 ENHRY and CDR2 SYGVKD come from the germline V gene. This CDR3 comprises 14 residues. The CDR3: CAISGDRASETQYF. In nucleotides, the CDR3 is TGTGCCATTAGTGGGGACAGGGCTTCGGAGACCCAGTACTTC.

This clonotype has a handful of counts. It may be a read error: a sequence one base away is much more abundant. The chain combines TRBV15 with TRBJ2-5; TRBD1 is a possible D gene (5 bases). CDR1 LNHNV and CDR2 YYDKDF come from the germline V gene (reference sequence). The CDR3 is 13 residues long. CDR3 region: CATSKGPEETKYF. The CDR3, as DNA: TGTGCCACCAGTAAGGGGCCCGAAGAGACCAAGTACTTC.

The V call is TRBV2, the J call TRBJ1-1; D may be TRBD1 (5 bases). From germline, CDR1 is SNHLY and CDR2 FYNNEI. The CDR3 has 13 residues. V gave up 6 bases and J gave up 6 bases, with 14 bases separating them. The CDR3 DNA follows: TGTGCCAGCAGAGCGGGGGAGTTCGCTGAAGCTTTCTTT. Protein product: CASRAGEFAEAFF.

This clonotype was recorded at least ten times. The J gene is TRBJ1-2, the V gene TRBV2; TRBD1 aligns across 7 bases. The V gene end was trimmed by 7 bases and the J gene end by 3 bases; junction bases not matched to a gene: 8. CDR3 length equals 14 residues. Germline V gene sequence: CDR1 SNHLY, CDR2 FYNNEI. As DNA, the CDR3 is TGTGCCAGCACCCTAACAGGGGTGGACTATGGCTACACCTTC. Amino acid sequence: CASTLTGVDYGYTF.

This clonotype occurred many times. This chain joins TRBV27 and TRBJ1-1; D gene uncertain. Per germline, CDR1 MNHEY and CDR2 SMNVEV (reference sequence). This CDR3 is 13 amino acids long. The V gene lost 7 bases and the J gene lost 0 bases, with 9 bases spanning the gap. CDR3 loop: CASMGQMNTEAFF. The CDR3 bases are TGTGCCAGCATGGGTCAGATGAACACTGAAGCTTTCTTT.

This clonotype was recorded many times. The chain couples TRBV6-5 to TRBJ2-7, with 10 positions matching TRBD1. The CDR3 extends over 13 amino acids. Germline lookup yields CDR1 MNHEY and CDR2 SVGAGI. The J segment lost 6 bases and the V segment lost 4 bases, leaving 3 bases of the junction unmatched. CDR3 in amino acids: CASSWDRGREQYF. The DNA for the CDR3 is TGTGCCAGCAGTTGGGACAGGGGCCGCGAGCAGTACTTC.

The CDR3 bases are TGCAGTATTCGGGAACAGGCCTATGGCTACACCTTC. Translated, it gives CSIREQAYGYTF. The chain uses TRBV29-1 and TRBJ1-2, with D perhaps matching TRBD1 (5 bases). Germline CDR1 is SQVTM and CDR2 is ANQGSEA. This CDR3 contains 12 residues. The variable domain in full, completed from reference TRBV29-1 and TRBJ1-2, reads SAVISQKPSRDICQRGTSLTIQCQVDSQVTMMFWYRQQPGQSLTLIATANQGSEATYESGFVIDKFPISRPNLTFSTLTVSNMSPEDSSIYLCSIREQAYGYTFGSGTRLTVV.

This clonotype occurred many times. This rearrangement joins TRBV6-5 to TRBJ1-2; no clear D. This CDR3 spans 14 amino acids. Germline V gene sequence: CDR1 MNHEY, CDR2 SVGAGI. V was cut by 2 bases and J by 5 bases, with 12 bases left in between. The CDR3 loop reads CASSYAASSYGYTF. DNA for the CDR3: TGTGCCAGCAGTTACGCGGCGTCGTCTTATGGCTACACCTTC.

This clonotype was detected ten times or more. This chain links TRBV5-5 with TRBJ1-6, with D hard to call. Trimming shortened V by 4 bases and J by 5 bases, and 10 bases separated the two germline ends. The germline V gene encodes CDR1 SGHKS and CDR2 YYEKEE (reference sequence). The CDR3 contains 14 residues. The CDR3 protein is CASSPGRNNSPLHF. CDR3 nucleotide sequence: TGTGCCAGCAGCCCCGGACGGAATAATTCACCCCTCCACTTT.

This clonotype was seen at least ten times. The chain is built from TRBV24-1 and TRBJ2-5; D is ambiguous. The germline gives CDR1 KGHDR, CDR2 SFDVKD. CDR3 length: 15 residues. Trimming took off 5 bases at V and 5 bases at J, with 17 bases between the two ends. CDR3 sequence: CATSAAGDISETQYF. DNA for the CDR3: TGTGCCACCAGTGCCGCCGGAGACATTTCCGAGACCCAGTACTTC.

The V and J genes are TRBV6-2 or TRBV6-3 and TRBJ2-2; D gene ambiguous. Germline assignment: CDR1 MNHEY and CDR2 SVGEGT. Between the trimmed V and J ends, which lost 2 bases and 4 bases, there was a span of 11 bases. The CDR3 sequence is 15 residues long. The CDR3 region is CASSYGPEITGELFF. The DNA of the CDR3 is TGTGCCAGCAGTTACGGACCGGAGATCACCGGGGAGCTGTTTTTT.

This chain links TRBV6-2 or TRBV6-3 with TRBJ1-5, with D unresolved. V was pared by 5 bases and J by 5 bases, with 7 bases between. Germline values: CDR1 MNHEY, CDR2 SVGEGT. CDR3 length equals 12 residues. As DNA, the CDR3 is TGTGCCAGCAGTCTACCCCATCAGCCCCAGCATTTT. Its protein is CASSLPHQPQHF.

This clonotype appeared a few times. This chain links TRBV6-5 with TRBJ2-7, with TRBD1 matching 7 bases. This CDR3 has 15 amino acids. The V gene end was trimmed by 2 bases and the J gene end by 3 bases; junction bases not matched to a gene: 7. Germline-derived CDR1 and CDR2 are MNHEY and SVGAGI. CDR3: CASSYRGQLIYEQYF. CDR3 nucleotides: TGTGCCAGCAGTTACCGGGGACAGCTAATCTACGAGCAGTACTTC.